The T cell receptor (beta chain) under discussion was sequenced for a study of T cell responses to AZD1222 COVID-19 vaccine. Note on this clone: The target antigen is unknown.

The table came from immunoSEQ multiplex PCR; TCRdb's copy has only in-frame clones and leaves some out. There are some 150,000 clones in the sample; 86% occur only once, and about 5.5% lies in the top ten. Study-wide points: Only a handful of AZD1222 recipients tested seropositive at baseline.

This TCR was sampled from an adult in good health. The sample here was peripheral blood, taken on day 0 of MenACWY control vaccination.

CDR3 sequence reads: CASQTGTGSYEQYF. CDR3 nucleotides: TGTGCCAGCCAAACCGGGACAGGGAGCTACGAGCAGTACTTC. This chain joins TRBV2 and TRBJ2-7; 9 bases agree with TRBD1. The ends lost 8 bases at V and 3 bases at J; junction bases unmatched: 8. CDR3 length equals 14 residues. Germline lookup yields CDR1 SNHLY and CDR2 FYNNEI.